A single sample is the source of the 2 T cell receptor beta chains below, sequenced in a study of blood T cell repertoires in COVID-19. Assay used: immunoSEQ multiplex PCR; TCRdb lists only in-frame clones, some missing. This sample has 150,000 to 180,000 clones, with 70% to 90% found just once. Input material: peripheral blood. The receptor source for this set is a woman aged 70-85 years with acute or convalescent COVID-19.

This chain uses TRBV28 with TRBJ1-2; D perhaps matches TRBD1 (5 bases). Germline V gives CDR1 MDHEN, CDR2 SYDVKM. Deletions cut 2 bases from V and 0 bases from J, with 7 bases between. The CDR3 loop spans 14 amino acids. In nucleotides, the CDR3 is TGTGCCAGCAGTTTAGACAGCCCTAACTATGGCTACACCTTC. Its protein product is CASSLDSPNYGYTF.

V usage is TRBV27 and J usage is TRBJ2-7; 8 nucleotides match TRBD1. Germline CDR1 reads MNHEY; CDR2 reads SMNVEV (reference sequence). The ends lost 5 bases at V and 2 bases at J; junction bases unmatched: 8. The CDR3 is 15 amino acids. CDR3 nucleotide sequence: TGTGCCAGCAGTGTGACCGGGACAGGAACCTACGAGCAGTACTTC. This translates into CASSVTGTGTYEQYF.